Reported below is one TCR beta chain. The data were taken from a study of blood T cell repertoires in COVID-19. A Seattle source enrolled patients during active infection and followed them longitudinally. Germline V gene lookup returns CDR1 SGHRS and CDR2 YFSETQ. V lost 4 bases and J 4 bases, leaving 11 bases between the germline ends. CDR3 length: 14 residues. The table came from immunoSEQ multiplex PCR; TCRdb's copy has only in-frame clones and leaves some out. The sample records 250,000 to 300,000 clones, about nine tenths being singletons. V and J are TRBV5-1 and TRBJ2-2; maybe TRBD1 (5 bases). This receptor was taken from a woman in her thirties with COVID-19, enrolled during active disease. Sequencing used peripheral blood. Here the CDR3 DNA reads TGCGCCAGCAGCCCCAGGCAGGGCACCGGGGAGCTGTTTTTT. Its translation: CASSPRQGTGELFF.